The clone carrying this T cell receptor beta chain was seen once. The antigen remains undetermined. The data were taken from a study of shared clonotypes between healthy human individuals. Findings and limits, study-wide: All-four-donor shared clonotypes had higher generation probabilities than non-shared clonotypes did.

Looked up from germline, CDR1 is SGHRS and CDR2 is YFSETQ. V was clipped by 1 base and J by 2 bases, with 16 bases between them. The length of the CDR3 is 17 residues. Caucasian adults living in Nashville, Tennessee, provided all samples. The assay was immunoSEQ multiplex PCR, and TCRdb's table has in-frame clones only and misses some. The repertoire has about 2.3 million clones, approximately 95% of them found once; the top ten carry approximately 0.4%. The specimen was naive CD4+ T cells from PBMCs. The sample's subset: CD45RA+ positively selected. The sequence derives from a man between 18 and 35 years old in good health. Some clones in this sample may be carry-over from other donors' samples. The J gene is TRBJ2-1, the V gene TRBV5-1; D is uncertain. CDR3 protein: CASSLNLTPDPYNEQFF. In DNA, the CDR3 is TGCGCCAGCAGCTTGAACCTGACCCCGGATCCCTACAATGAGCAGTTCTTC. Full variable domain (missing parts from reference TRBV5-1 and TRBJ2-1): KAGVTQTPRYLIKTRGQQVTLSCSPISGHRSVSWYQQTPGQGLQFLFEYFSETQRNKGNFPGRFSGRQFSNSRSEMNVSTLELGDSALYLCASSLNLTPDPYNEQFFGPGTRLTVL.